The clone carrying this T cell receptor (beta chain) came up a few times. Its antigen is not identified. Healthy Caucasian donors formed the entire cohort. These data are taken from a study of identical twins. General study findings and limits: Fewer insertions characterized abundant cord blood beta clonotypes, whereas memory repertoires showed none. Excess twin sharing in beta out-of-frame sequences was weaker.

Template switching supplied a universal primer site; unique molecular identifiers were carried on the cDNA. A single record per CDR3 protein comes from TCRdb applying MiXCR to the 5' RACE reads. The sample lists 1.5 million to 2 million distinct CDR3 sequences, about 32% occurring once. The CDR3 loop spans 17 amino acids. V lost 3 bases to trimming and J lost 2 bases, with 17 bases between them. The clonotype comes from a newborn girl in good health. The chain combines TRBV12-3 or TRBV12-4 with TRBJ1-5; possible D gene TRBD1, 6 bases. Sequenced sample: cord blood. CDR3 nucleotides: TGTGCCAGCAGTTTTTCACCAGGACCAGGGGGCAATCAGCCCCAGCATTTT. It encodes CASSFSPGPGGNQPQHF.